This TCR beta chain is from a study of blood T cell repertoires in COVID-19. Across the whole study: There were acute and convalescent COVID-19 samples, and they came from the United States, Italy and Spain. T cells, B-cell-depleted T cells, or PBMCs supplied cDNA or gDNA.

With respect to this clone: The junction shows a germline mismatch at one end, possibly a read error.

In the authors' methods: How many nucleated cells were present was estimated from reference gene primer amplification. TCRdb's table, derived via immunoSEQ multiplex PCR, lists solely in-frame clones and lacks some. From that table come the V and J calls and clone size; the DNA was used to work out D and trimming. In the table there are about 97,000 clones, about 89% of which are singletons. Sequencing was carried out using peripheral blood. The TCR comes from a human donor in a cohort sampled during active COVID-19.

The CDR3 DNA sequence: TGTGCCAGCAGCGTAGCGGGAGGGTCGTACAATGAGCAGTTCTTC. It translates to CASSVAGGSYNEQFF. The chain recombines TRBV7-2 with TRBJ2-1; 11 nucleotides align to TRBD2. This CDR3 has 15 residues. Germline assignment: CDR1 SGHTA and CDR2 FQGNSA.